This TCR beta chain was retrieved from a study of T cell responses to AZD1222 COVID-19 vaccine. The overall study: Pooling was applied to second doses at about 4 or about 12 weeks. Study outcomes and limitations: Nearly half of the spike-specific TCRs reportedly recognize variant regions that carry no mutations. Researchers report vaccine-associated CD4 TCRs spanning spike, with dominance at 160-218 and 743-854. Recipients of AZD1222 seropositive at baseline numbered only 5 to 7.

Remarks on this clone: No antigen is known for it.

V shed 7 bases and J 5 bases; nucleotides not matched to a gene: 11. The CDR3 extends over 17 amino acids. Germline loops: CDR1 MNHEY, CDR2 SVGEGT. TCRdb's copy holds only in-frame clones and misses some; the assay was immunoSEQ multiplex PCR. Of around 100,000 clones listed, about nine tenths are singletons. The origin of this receptor is an adult in good health. Sequencing used peripheral blood, obtained on day 0 of AZD1222 vaccination. V gene TRBV6-2 or TRBV6-3 combines with J gene TRBJ2-2, with 12 bases fitting TRBD2. The CDR3 sequence: CASTPPSGRGGTGELFF. The CDR3 nucleotides read TGTGCCAGCACCCCTCCTAGCGGGAGGGGGGGGACCGGGGAGCTGTTTTTT.